These T cell receptor beta chains were read from a single sample in a study of human T cells and chemical hapten exposure. TCRdb fed the RACE reads into MiXCR, producing one record per CDR3 protein. The repertoire holds tens of thousands of distinct CDR3 sequences, 9.8% seen once, with 3.3% in the top ten. The specimen comprised whole blood, sampled in connection with sensitization to the hapten diphenylcyclopropenone (DPC). These receptors were taken from a woman in her 40s with alopecia areata. Some clones in this sample may be carry-over from other donors' samples. The CDR3 runs from the conserved cysteine through the conserved F or W. D genes are given only for firm matches. The size entry is marked missing in some rows and otherwise reads once, few, many or a size class.

NA | many | TRBJ2-5 | TRBV11-2 | TGTGCCAGCAGCTTCATACCTATAGAGGAGACCCAGTACTTC | CASSFIPIEETQYF
TRBD2 | many | TRBJ2-5 | TRBV7-2 | TGTGCCAGCAGCTTGGGACTAGCGGGGGAAGAGACCCAGTACTTC | CASSLGLAGEETQYF
NA | few | TRBJ2-4 | TRBV7-2 | TGTGCCAGCAGCTTTGACCGAGCCAAAAACATTCAGTACTTC | CASSFDRAKNIQYF
TRBD2 | many | TRBJ2-4 | TRBV6-5 | TGTGCCAGCAGTTACGAGTCTAGCGGGGTTGGAGCCAAAAACATTCAGTACTTC | CASSYESSGVGAKNIQYF
TRBD1 | NA | TRBJ1-5 | TRBV19 | TGTGCCAGTAGTATAGAAGGGACAGGGGGAAATCAGCCCCAGCATTTT | CASSIEGTGGNQPQHF
NA | many | TRBJ2-7 | TRBV6-1 | TGTGCCAGCAGTGTGGGCGCCTACGAGCAGTACTTC | CASSVGAYEQYF
TRBD1 | many | TRBJ1-1 | TRBV7-2 | TGTGCCAGCAGCTCCCCCGGACAGGGATTGTACATGAACACTGAAGCTTTCTTT | CASSSPGQGLYMNTEAFF
TRBD1 | many | TRBJ1-5 | TRBV18 | TGTGCCAGCTCACCTTCCTCCAGGACAGGGGGCGGTCAGCCCCAGCATTTT | CASSPSSRTGGGQPQHF
NA | NA | TRBJ2-7 | TRBV28 | TGTGCCACCCGAGCGAAGTACGAGCAGTACTTC | CATRAKYEQYF
NA | many | TRBJ2-1 | TRBV11-2 | TGTGCCAGCAGCTCCACGCTGATGGCGAACAATGAGCAGTTCTTC | CASSSTLMANNEQFF
TRBD2 | few | TRBJ2-1 | TRBV2 | TGTGCCAGCAGTCCACGGACTAGCTCCCATGAGCAGTTCTTC | CASSPRTSSHEQFF
NA | few | TRBJ1-1 | TRBV12-3/TRBV12-4 | TGTGCCAGCACCCTAGGGGGGTATAACACTGAAGCTTTCTTT | CASTLGGYNTEAFF
TRBD1 | NA | TRBJ1-1 | TRBV20-1 | TGCAGTGCGCGGGACAGGGGGCTACGGGCTTTCTTT | CSARDRGLRAFF
TRBD2 | many | TRBJ2-7 | TRBV20-1 | TGCAGTGCTAGAGATATGGAGCGGGGGGACCCCCCGAGGCAGTACTTC | CSARDMERGDPPRQYF
TRBD1 | few | TRBJ1-2 | TRBV18 | TGTGCCAGCTCACCGGCCGGGACAGGGTTGGCTAACTATGGCTACACCTTC | CASSPAGTGLANYGYTF
TRBD1 | many | TRBJ2-7 | TRBV7-9 | TGTGCCAGCAGCTTAGCGGACAGGGGGTCCTACGAGCAGTACTTC | CASSLADRGSYEQYF
NA | NA | TRBJ1-1 | TRBV29-1 | TGCAGCGTTGATACAGGACCTAACACTGAAGCTTTCTTT | CSVDTGPNTEAFF
NA | NA | TRBJ1-4 | TRBV10-3 | TGTGCCATCAGTGAGTCGGCGGGGAATAATGAAAAACTGTTTTTT | CAISESAGNNEKLFF
TRBD1 | many | TRBJ1-6 | TRBV5-1 | TGCGCCAGCAGAACACGCGCGGGACAGACATCACCCCTCCACTTT | CASRTRAGQTSPLHF
NA | NA | TRBJ1-6 | TRBV18 | TGTGCCAGCTCACCGGACAGTTATAATTCACCCCTCCACTTT | CASSPDSYNSPLHF
NA | many | TRBJ1-1 | TRBV4-3 | TGCGCCAGCAGCCGACGACAAGGGACGGTAGAGACTGAAGCTTTCTTT | CASSRRQGTVETEAFF
TRBD2 | few | TRBJ2-1 | TRBV20-1 | TGCAGTGCTAGACTAGCGGGCCTTAATGAGCAGTTCTTC | CSARLAGLNEQFF
NA | many | TRBJ1-6 | TRBV11-2 | TGTGCCAGCAGCTTAGCTCGTGCCGGGGGTTATAATTCACCCCTCCACTTT | CASSLARAGGYNSPLHF
NA | few | TRBJ2-1 | TRBV19 | TGTGCCAGTTGTCCTGCCGTTAGCTCCTACAATGAGCAGTTCTTC | CASCPAVSSYNEQFF
NA | many | TRBJ2-1 | TRBV6-5 | TGTGCCAGCAGTTACTTACGGGGGGCTTACAATGAGCAGTTCTTC | CASSYLRGAYNEQFF
NA | NA | TRBJ2-7 | TRBV20-1 | TGCAGTGCTAGAGATCTCCGGACTGTTTACGAGCAGTACTTC | CSARDLRTVYEQYF
NA | many | TRBJ2-7 | TRBV21-1 | TGTGCCAGCAGCAAAGGGCCCAAGTCGGGATTATACGAGCAGTACTTC | CASSKGPKSGLYEQYF
TRBD2 | many | TRBJ2-7 | TRBV20-1 | TGCAGTGCCCTCTTCCTAGCGGGGGGCTCCTACGAGCAGTACTTC | CSALFLAGGSYEQYF
NA | many | TRBJ1-1 | TRBV7-9 | TGTGCCAGCAGCCCCCCCCCGAGCACTGAAGCTTTCTTT | CASSPPPSTEAFF
NA | few | TRBJ1-6 | TRBV6-5 | TGTGCCAGCAGTTCGGTGAACTGGTCACCCCTCCACTTT | CASSSVNWSPLHF
NA | many | TRBJ2-1 | TRBV30 | TGTGCCTGGAGTGTGGCTAGCGCGTACAATGAGCAGTTCTTC | CAWSVASAYNEQFF
NA | few | TRBJ2-3 | TRBV4-1 | TGCGCCAGCAGCCAAGGAGGGGAAGATACGCAGTATTTT | CASSQGGEDTQYF
TRBD1 | many | TRBJ2-3 | TRBV29-1 | TGCAGCGTTGGGACAGGATTCTCAAATACGCAGTATTTT | CSVGTGFSNTQYF
TRBD2 | many | TRBJ2-3 | TRBV5-1 | TGCGCCAGCAGTCAAAGCGGGGGACCGGGAGATACGCAGTATTTT | CASSQSGGPGDTQYF
TRBD1 | NA | TRBJ1-2 | TRBV4-1 | TGCGCCAGCAGCCAAGCTGCCGGGACAGGATTTGGCTACACCTTC | CASSQAAGTGFGYTF
NA | many | TRBJ2-6 | TRBV5-1 | TGCGCCAGCAGCCCCGGACAGTTCTCTGGGGCCAACGTCCTGACTTTC | CASSPGQFSGANVLTF
NA | few | TRBJ2-3 | TRBV5-4 | TGTGCCAGCAGCTTACGGGGGCAAGATACGCAGTATTTT | CASSLRGQDTQYF
NA | NA | TRBJ1-2 | TRBV6-2/TRBV6-3 | TGTGCCAGCAGTCATGTCGGGCTAACTAACTATGGCTACACCTTC | CASSHVGLTNYGYTF
NA | few | TRBJ1-2 | TRBV12-3/TRBV12-4 | TGTGCCAGCAGTTTTGGCAGGCGGAACTATGGCTACACCTTC | CASSFGRRNYGYTF
NA | many | TRBJ2-1 | TRBV11-2 | TGTGCCAGCAGCTTAGAGGGACCCACAGAGCAGTTCTTC | CASSLEGPTEQFF
NA | many | TRBJ1-5 | TRBV7-9 | TGTGCCAGCAGCTTAGACCATCAGCCCCAGCATTTT | CASSLDHQPQHF
NA | many | TRBJ1-2 | TRBV28 | TGTGCCAGCAGTGCGGACGGGCCACCTAACTATGGCTACACCTTC | CASSADGPPNYGYTF
NA | NA | TRBJ2-3 | TRBV6-2/TRBV6-3 | TGTGCCAGCAGCTTACCTGGGGTGACAGATACGCAGTATTTT | CASSLPGVTDTQYF
TRBD1 | NA | TRBJ1-2 | TRBV10-3 | TGTGCCATCAACGCAGGACAGGGCGACTATGGCTACACCTTC | CAINAGQGDYGYTF
TRBD1 | NA | TRBJ2-5 | TRBV7-7 | TGTGCCAGCAGTCCGGGACAGGGGGGCCAAGAGACCCAGTACTTC | CASSPGQGGQETQYF
NA | few | TRBJ2-5 | TRBV23-1 | TGCGCCAGCCCGCGGTGGGGAAAAGAGACCCAGTACTTC | CASPRWGKETQYF
NA | few | TRBJ2-7 | TRBV20-1 | TGCAGCGCTAGAGGCAGGGTGTCCTACGAGCAGTACTTC | CSARGRVSYEQYF
NA | few | TRBJ2-7 | TRBV6-2/TRBV6-3 | TGTGCCAGCAGTTACTTCCTGCGCCCCTCCTACGAGCAGTACTTC | CASSYFLRPSYEQYF
NA | many | TRBJ2-1 | TRBV29-1 | TGCAGCGTTGCAGGACCCAACTACAATGAGCAGTTCTTC | CSVAGPNYNEQFF
NA | few | TRBJ2-7 | TRBV6-1 | TGTGCCAGTCAACGAGTTGAGTCCTACGAGCAGTACTTC | CASQRVESYEQYF
TRBD1 | many | TRBJ2-2 | TRBV10-3 | TGTGCCATCAGTGATGGGCAGGGGGCCGGGGAGCTGTTTTTT | CAISDGQGAGELFF